This T cell receptor beta chain was recorded in a study of human T cells and chemical hapten exposure. Across the whole study: For sensitization, 2% DPC was applied to an approximately 2 cm by approximately 2 cm patch of upper inner arm skin. Overall study results and limits: Alopecia affecting every donor means their immune response may not match healthy people's. The number of TCRs above 1 in 1000 frequency did not change after DPC sensitization.

The CDR3 totals 13 residues. From germline, CDR1 is LGHNA and CDR2 YNFKEQ. This clonotype was detected ten times or more. Its antigen is still unknown. At one boundary the junction diverges from the germline segment, which might be a read error. TCRdb independently ran MiXCR on the RACE reads; one entry per CDR3 protein. The sample lists approximately 400,000 distinct CDR3 sequences; more than 4.5% were seen once. Indicated time point: pre-sensitization, week 0. Treatment here: therapeutic diphenylcyclopropenone sensitization with weekly scalp DPC. At every patch-test visit, blood was drawn before the patch test was applied.

Sequencing was performed on whole blood, taken in connection with sensitization to the hapten diphenylcyclopropenone (DPC). The genes are TRBV4-2 and TRBJ2-7; D not resolved. The TCR was taken from a woman aged 50 to 60 with alopecia areata. Some clones in this sample may be carry-over from other donors' samples. This CDR3 is CASSPGSSYEQYF. CDR3 bases: TGCGCCAGCAGCCCGGGCAGCTCCTACGAGCAGTACTTC.